The clone carrying this T cell receptor (beta chain) was seen ten or more times. Antigen: not known. These data originate in a study of cytomegalovirus exposure and HLA in healthy donors. PCR was performed using 60 Vbeta and 13 Jbeta primers. Assay used: immunoSEQ multiplex PCR; TCRdb lists only in-frame clones, some missing. The sample has 130,000 to 150,000 clones, approximately 79% seen once. Findings and limits, study-wide: The authors later found HLA-associated TCR beta chains more clonally expanded than equally common others. Sequences of the TCR beta chain were said to predict the HLA-A and HLA-B alleles of most subjects accurately. Exclusion applied to some V segments, including TRBV6-2 and TRBV6-3, as they were indistinguishable.

CDR1 is GTSNPN, CDR2 SVGIG, per germline (reference sequence). V was shortened by 2 bases and J by 2 bases, with 12 bases between the two germline ends. The CDR3 contains 15 residues. Source material: PBMCs. This chain connects TRBV30 to TRBJ2-2; TRBD2 might be the D (6 bases). This sequence was found in a woman aged 50 to 65 in good health and CMV-seropositive. CDR3 sequence: CAWSYRDSNTGELFF. CDR3 DNA sequence: TGTGCCTGGAGTTATCGGGACTCTAACACCGGGGAGCTGTTTTTT.